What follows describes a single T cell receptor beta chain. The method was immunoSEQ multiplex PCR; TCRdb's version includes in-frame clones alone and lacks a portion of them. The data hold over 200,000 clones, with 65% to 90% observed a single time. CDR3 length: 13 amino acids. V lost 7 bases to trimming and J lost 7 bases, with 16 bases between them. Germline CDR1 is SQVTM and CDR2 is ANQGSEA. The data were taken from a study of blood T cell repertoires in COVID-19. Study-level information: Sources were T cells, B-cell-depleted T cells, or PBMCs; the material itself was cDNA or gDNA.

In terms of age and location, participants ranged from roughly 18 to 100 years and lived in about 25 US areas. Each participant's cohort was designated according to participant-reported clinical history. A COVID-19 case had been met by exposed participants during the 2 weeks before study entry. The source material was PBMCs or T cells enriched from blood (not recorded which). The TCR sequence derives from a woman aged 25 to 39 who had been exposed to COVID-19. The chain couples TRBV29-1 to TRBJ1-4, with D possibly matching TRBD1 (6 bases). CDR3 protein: CSASGHRVEKLFF. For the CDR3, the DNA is TGCAGCGCCTCTGGGCACAGGGTTGAAAAACTGTTTTTT.